These T cell receptor beta chains were read from a single sample in a study of blood T cell repertoires in COVID-19. Method: immunoSEQ multiplex PCR; TCRdb's copy keeps in-frame clones and lacks some. The sample consists of approximately 170,000 clones, 70% to 80% of them appearing once. Material: PBMCs or T cells enriched from blood (not recorded which). Receptor source: a woman in her 70s in a cohort exposed to, infected with or recovered from COVID-19 (not recorded which). Each CDR3 is given with its conserved first and last residue. The D gene is left open where the match is weak. Clone size appears in some rows only: once, few, many, or a class for an expanded clone.

J,size,V,D,length,CDR3,DNA
TRBJ1-5,NA,TRBV7-3,NA,14,CASSADGVSQPQHF,TGTGCCAGCAGCGCAGACGGGGTGAGTCAGCCCCAGCATTTT
TRBJ1-5,NA,TRBV5-1,TRBD1,15,CASSAGTGGNQPQHF,TGCGCCAGCAGCGCGGGGACAGGGGGGAATCAGCCCCAGCATTTT
TRBJ2-5,NA,TRBV7-2,TRBD2,15,CASSFQAGGRETQYF,TGTGCCAGCAGCTTCCAAGCGGGAGGGCGGGAGACCCAGTACTTC
TRBJ2-1,NA,TRBV5-1,NA,17,CASSPQMLGSSYNEQFF,TGCGCCAGCAGCCCGCAAATGCTAGGGAGCTCCTACAATGAGCAGTTCTTC
TRBJ1-3,NA,TRBV4-1,NA,15,CASSVSDGIANTIYF,TGCGCCAGCAGCGTATCCGACGGGATTGCAAACACCATATATTTT
TRBJ1-5,NA,TRBV27,NA,14,CASSFRGGHQPQHF,TGTGCCAGCAGCTTCCGGGGGGGCCATCAGCCCCAGCATTTT
TRBJ1-2,NA,TRBV5-1,NA,14,CASSGSSGNYGYTF,TGCGCCAGCAGCGGCTCCTCAGGGAACTATGGCTACACCTTC
TRBJ1-5,few,TRBV28,NA,14,CASSQYKLDQPQHF,TGTGCCAGCAGTCAATATAAGCTGGATCAGCCCCAGCATTTT
TRBJ1-5,NA,TRBV28,NA,16,CASSPASGHRHRVQHF,TGTGCCAGCAGCCCCGCCTCGGGACATCGGCACAGGGTCCAGCATTTT
TRBJ1-5,NA,TRBV6-5,NA,13,CASSRSFRQPQHF,TGTGCCAGCAGTCGGTCCTTCCGTCAGCCCCAGCATTTT
TRBJ1-1,NA,TRBV7-3,NA,13,CASSSGRGTEAFF,TGTGCCAGCAGCTCAGGGAGGGGCACTGAAGCTTTCTTT